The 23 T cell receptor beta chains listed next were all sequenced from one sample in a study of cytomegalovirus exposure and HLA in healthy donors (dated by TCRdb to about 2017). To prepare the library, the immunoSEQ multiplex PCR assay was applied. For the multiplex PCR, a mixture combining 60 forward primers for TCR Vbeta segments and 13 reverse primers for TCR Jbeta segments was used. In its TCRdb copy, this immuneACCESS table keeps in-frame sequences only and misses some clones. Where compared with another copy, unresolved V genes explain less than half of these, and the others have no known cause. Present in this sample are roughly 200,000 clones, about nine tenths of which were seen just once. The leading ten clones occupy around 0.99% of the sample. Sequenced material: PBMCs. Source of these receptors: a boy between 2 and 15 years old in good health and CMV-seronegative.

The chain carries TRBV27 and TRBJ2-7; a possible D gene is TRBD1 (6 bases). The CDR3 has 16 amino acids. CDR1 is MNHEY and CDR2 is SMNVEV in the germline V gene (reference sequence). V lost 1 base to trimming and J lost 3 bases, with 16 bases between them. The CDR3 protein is CASSLYPGQLFYEQYF. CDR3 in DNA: TGTGCCAGCAGTTTATACCCAGGACAGTTGTTCTACGAGCAGTACTTC.

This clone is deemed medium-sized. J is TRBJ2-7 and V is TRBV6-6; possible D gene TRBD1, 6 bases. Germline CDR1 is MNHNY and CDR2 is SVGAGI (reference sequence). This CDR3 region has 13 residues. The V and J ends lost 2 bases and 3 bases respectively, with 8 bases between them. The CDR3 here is CASSYRDNYEQYF. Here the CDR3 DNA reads TGTGCCAGCAGTTACCGGGACAACTACGAGCAGTACTTC.

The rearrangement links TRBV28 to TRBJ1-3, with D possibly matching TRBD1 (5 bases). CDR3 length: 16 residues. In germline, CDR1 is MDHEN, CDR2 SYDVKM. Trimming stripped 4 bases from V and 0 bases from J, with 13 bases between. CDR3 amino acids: CASSSGTGRSGNTIYF. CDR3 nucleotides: TGTGCCAGCAGTTCAGGCACAGGACGCTCTGGAAACACCATATATTTT.

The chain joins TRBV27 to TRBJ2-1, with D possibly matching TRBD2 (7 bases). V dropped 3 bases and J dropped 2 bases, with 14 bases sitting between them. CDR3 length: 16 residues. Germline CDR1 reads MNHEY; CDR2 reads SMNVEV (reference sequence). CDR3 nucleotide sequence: TGTGCCAGCAGTTTTGATGTCGGGGGGCCCTACAATGAGCAGTTCTTC. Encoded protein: CASSFDVGGPYNEQFF.

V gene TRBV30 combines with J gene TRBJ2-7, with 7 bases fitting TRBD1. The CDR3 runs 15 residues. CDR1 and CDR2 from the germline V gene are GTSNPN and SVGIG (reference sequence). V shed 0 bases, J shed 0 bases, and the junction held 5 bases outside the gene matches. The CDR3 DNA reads TGTGCCTGGAGTGTAAAGGGGGCATCCTCCTACGAGCAGTACTTC. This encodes CAWSVKGASSYEQYF.

The CDR3 coding sequence is TGTGCCAGCAGTGAGGGTGTGTGGGGAACGGGAAGCTACACCTTC. This translates into CASSEGVWGTGSYTF. The chain carries TRBV6-4 and TRBJ1-2; no firm D call. The CDR3 totals 15 residues. CDR1 is MRHNA, CDR2 SNTAGT, per germline. V was cut by 3 bases and J by 9 bases, with 20 bases left in between.

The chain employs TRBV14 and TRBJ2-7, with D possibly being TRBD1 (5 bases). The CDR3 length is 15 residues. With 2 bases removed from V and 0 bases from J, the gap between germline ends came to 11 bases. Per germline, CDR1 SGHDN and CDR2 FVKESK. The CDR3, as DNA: TGTGCCAGCAGCCAATCGCAGGGCCGCTCCTACGAGCAGTACTTC. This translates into CASSQSQGRSYEQYF.

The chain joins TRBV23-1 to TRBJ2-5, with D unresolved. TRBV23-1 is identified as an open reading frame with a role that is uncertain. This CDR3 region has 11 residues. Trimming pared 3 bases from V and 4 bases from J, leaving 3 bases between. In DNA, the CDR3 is TGCGCCAGCAGTCACATAGAGACCCAGTACTTC. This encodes CASSHIETQYF.

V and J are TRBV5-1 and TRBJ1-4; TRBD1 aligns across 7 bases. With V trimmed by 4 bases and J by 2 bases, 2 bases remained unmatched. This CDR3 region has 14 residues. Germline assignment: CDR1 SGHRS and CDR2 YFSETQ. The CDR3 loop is CASSTTGTNEKLFF. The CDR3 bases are TGCGCCAGCAGCACGACAGGGACTAATGAAAAACTGTTTTTT. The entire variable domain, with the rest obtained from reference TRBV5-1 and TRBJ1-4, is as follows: KAGVTQTPRYLIKTRGQQVTLSCSPISGHRSVSWYQQTPGQGLQFLFEYFSETQRNKGNFPGRFSGRQFSNSRSEMNVSTLELGDSALYLCASSTTGTNEKLFFGSGTQLSVL.

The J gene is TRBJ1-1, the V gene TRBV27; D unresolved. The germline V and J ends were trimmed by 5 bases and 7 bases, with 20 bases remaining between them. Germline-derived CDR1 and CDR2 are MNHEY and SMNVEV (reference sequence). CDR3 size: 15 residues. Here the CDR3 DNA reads TGTGCCAGCAGTCAACTTAGGACGGAGGAGAATGAAGCTTTCTTT. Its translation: CASSQLRTEENEAFF.

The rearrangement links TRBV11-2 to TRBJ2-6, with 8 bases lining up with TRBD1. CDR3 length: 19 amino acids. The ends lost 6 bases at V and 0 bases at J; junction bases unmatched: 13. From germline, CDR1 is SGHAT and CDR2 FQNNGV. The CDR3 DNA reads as TGTGCCAGCAGGTCGGTCCGCCGGGACAGGATCTCTGGGGCCAACGTCCTGACTTTC. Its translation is CASRSVRRDRISGANVLTF.

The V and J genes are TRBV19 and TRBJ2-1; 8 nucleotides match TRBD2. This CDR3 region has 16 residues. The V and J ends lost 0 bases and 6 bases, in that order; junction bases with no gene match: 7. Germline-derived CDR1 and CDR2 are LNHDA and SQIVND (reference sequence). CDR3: CASSIDRGRLSNEQFF. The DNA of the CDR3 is TGTGCCAGTAGTATAGACCGCGGGAGGTTGTCCAATGAGCAGTTCTTC.

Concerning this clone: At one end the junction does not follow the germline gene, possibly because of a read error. The CDR3 here is CSSSLGKEGWIQETQYF. Here the CDR3 DNA reads TGTTCCAGCAGCTTAGGAAAAGAGGGATGGATACAAGAGACCCAGTACTTC. The J gene is TRBJ2-5, the V gene TRBV7-9; D is perhaps TRBD2 (5 bases). The CDR3 spans 17 residues. Per the germline V gene, CDR1 is SEHNR and CDR2 is FQNEAQ (reference sequence).

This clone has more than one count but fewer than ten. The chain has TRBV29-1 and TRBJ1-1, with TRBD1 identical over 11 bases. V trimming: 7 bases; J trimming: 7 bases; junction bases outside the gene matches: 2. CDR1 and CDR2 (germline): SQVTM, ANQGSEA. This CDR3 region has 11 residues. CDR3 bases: TGCAGCGAGGGACAGGGGGGTGAAGCTTTCTTT. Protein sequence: CSEGQGGEAFF.

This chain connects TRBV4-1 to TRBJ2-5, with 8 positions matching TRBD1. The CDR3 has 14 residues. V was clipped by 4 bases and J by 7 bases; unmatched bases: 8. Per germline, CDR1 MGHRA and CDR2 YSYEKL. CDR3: CASSPWTGSWTQYF. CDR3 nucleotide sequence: TGCGCCAGCAGCCCGTGGACAGGGTCGTGGACCCAGTACTTC.

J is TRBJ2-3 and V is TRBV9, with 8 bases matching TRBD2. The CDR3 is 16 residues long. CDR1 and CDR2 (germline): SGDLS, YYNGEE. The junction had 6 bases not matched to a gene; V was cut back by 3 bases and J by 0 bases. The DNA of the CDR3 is TGTGCCAGCAGCGGTAAAGCGGGGGCTAGCACAGATACGCAGTATTTT. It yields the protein CASSGKAGASTDTQYF.

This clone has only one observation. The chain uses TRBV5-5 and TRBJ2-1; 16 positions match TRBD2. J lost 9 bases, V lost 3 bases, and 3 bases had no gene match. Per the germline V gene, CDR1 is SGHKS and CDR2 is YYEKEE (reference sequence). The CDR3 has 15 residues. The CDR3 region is CASSWGLAGGPEQFF. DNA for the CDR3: TGTGCCAGCAGCTGGGGACTAGCGGGGGGGCCTGAGCAGTTCTTC.

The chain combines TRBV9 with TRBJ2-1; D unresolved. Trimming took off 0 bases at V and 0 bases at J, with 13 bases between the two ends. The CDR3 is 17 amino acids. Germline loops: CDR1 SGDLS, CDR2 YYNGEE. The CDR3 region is CASSVVPQDSSYNEQFF. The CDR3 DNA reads TGTGCCAGCAGCGTAGTCCCCCAAGATAGCTCCTACAATGAGCAGTTCTTC.

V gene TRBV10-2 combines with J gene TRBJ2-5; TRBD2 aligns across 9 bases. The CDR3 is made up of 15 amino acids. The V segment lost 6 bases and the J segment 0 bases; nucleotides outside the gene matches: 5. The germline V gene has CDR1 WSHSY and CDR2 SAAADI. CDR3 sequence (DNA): TGCGCCAGCAGGGGCGGGGGGGGGTACCAAGAGACCCAGTACTTC. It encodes CASRGGGGYQETQYF.

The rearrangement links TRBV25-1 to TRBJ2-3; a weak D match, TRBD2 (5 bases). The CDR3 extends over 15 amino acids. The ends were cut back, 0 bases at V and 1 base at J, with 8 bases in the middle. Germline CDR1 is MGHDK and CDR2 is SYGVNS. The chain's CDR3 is CASSEYGVGTDTQYF. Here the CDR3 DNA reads TGTGCCAGCAGTGAATACGGGGTCGGCACAGATACGCAGTATTTT.

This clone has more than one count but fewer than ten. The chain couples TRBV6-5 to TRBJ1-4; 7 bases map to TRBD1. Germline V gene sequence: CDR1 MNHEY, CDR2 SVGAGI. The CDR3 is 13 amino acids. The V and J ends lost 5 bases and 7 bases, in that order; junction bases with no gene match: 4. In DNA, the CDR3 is TGTGCCAGCAGTCTACGACAGGGTGAAAAACTGTTTTTT. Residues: CASSLRQGEKLFF.

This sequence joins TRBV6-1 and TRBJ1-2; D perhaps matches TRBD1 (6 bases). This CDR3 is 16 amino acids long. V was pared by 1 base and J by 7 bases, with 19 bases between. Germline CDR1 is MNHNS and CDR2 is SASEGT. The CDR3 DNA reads TGTGCCAGCAGTGAAGTCTTTCAGGGGCTTTTGAGTGGCTACACCTTC. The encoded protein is CASSEVFQGLLSGYTF.

This CDR3 reads CASSLFGQSTEAFF. The CDR3 nucleotides read TGTGCCAGCAGTTTATTCGGACAGTCCACTGAAGCTTTCTTT. V usage is TRBV27 and J usage is TRBJ1-1; maybe TRBD1 (6 bases). The CDR3 runs 14 residues. The germline gives CDR1 MNHEY, CDR2 SMNVEV (reference sequence). The V gene lost 1 base and the J gene lost 4 bases, with 10 bases spanning the gap.